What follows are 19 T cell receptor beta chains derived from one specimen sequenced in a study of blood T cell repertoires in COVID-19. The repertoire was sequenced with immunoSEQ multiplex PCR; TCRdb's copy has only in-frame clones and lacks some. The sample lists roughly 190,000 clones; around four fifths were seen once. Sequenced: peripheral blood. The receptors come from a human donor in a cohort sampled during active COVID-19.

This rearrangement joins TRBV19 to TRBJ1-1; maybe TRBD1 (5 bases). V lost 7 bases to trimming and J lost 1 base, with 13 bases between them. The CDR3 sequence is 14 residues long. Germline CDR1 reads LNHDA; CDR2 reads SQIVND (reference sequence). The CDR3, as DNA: TGTGCCAGTATAAGGGGTGGCCAGAACACTGAAGCTTTCTTT. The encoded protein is CASIRGGQNTEAFF.

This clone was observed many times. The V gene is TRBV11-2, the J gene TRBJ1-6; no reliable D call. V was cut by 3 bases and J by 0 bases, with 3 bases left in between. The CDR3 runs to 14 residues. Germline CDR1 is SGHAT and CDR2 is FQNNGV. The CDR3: CASSLSSYNSPLHF. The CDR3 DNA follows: TGTGCCAGCAGCTTGAGCTCCTATAATTCACCCCTCCACTTT.

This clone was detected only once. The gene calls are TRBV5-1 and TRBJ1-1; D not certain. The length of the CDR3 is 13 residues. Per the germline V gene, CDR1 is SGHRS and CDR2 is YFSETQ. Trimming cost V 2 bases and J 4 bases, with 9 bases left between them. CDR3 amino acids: CASSFSAGTEAFF. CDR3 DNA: TGCGCCAGCAGCTTTTCGGCGGGCACTGAAGCTTTCTTT.

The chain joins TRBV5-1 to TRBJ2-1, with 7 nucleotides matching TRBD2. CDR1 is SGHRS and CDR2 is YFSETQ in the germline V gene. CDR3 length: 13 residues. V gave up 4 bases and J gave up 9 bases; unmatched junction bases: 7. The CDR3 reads CASSPGGGGEQFF. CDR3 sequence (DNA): TGCGCCAGCAGCCCCGGTGGGGGGGGTGAGCAGTTCTTC.

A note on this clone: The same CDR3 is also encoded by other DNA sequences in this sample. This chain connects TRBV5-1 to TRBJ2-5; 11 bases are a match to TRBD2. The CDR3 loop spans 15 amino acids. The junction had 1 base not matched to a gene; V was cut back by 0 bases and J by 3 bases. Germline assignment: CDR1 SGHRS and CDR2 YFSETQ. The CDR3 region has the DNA TGCGCCAGCAGCTTGGTACTAGCGGGGGAAGAGACCCAGTACTTC. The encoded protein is CASSLVLAGEETQYF. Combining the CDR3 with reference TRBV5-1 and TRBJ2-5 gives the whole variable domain KAGVTQTPRYLIKTRGQQVTLSCSPISGHRSVSWYQQTPGQGLQFLFEYFSETQRNKGNFPGRFSGRQFSNSRSEMNVSTLELGDSALYLCASSLVLAGEETQYFGPGTRLLVL.

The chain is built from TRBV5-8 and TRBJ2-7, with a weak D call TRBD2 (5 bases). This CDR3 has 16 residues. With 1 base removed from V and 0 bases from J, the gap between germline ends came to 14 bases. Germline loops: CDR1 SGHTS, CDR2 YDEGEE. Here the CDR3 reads CASSLRGLIGSYEQYF. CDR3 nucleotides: TGTGCCAGCAGCTTGCGGGGTCTCATCGGCTCCTACGAGCAGTACTTC. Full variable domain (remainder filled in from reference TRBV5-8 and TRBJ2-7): EAGVTQSPTHLIKTRGQQATLRCSPISGHTSVYWYQQALGLGLQFLLWYDEGEERNRGNFPPRFSGRQFPNYSSELNVNALELEDSALYLCASSLRGLIGSYEQYFGPGTRLTVT.

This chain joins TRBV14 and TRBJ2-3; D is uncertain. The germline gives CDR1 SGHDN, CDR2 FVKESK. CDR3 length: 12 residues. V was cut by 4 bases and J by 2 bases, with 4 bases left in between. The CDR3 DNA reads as TGTGCCAGCAGCCCATTCACAGATACGCAGTATTTT. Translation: CASSPFTDTQYF.

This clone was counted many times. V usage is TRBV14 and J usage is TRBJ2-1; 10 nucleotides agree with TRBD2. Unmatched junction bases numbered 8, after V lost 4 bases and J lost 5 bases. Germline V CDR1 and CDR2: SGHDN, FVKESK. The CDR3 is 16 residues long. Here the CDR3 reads CASSRELLAGDNEQFF. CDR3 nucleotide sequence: TGTGCCAGCAGCCGAGAGCTCCTAGCGGGGGACAATGAGCAGTTCTTC.

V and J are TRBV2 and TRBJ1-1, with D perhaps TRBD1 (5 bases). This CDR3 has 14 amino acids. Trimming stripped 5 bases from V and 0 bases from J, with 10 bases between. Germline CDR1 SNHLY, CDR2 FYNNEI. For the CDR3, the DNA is TGTGCCAGCAGTTATGACAGCGTGAACACTGAAGCTTTCTTT. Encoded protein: CASSYDSVNTEAFF. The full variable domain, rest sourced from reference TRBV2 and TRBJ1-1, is EPEVTQTPSHQVTQMGQEVILRCVPISNHLYFYWYRQILGQKVEFLVSFYNNEISEKSEIFDDQFSVERPDGSNFTLKIRSTKLEDSAMYFCASSYDSVNTEAFFGQGTRLTVV.

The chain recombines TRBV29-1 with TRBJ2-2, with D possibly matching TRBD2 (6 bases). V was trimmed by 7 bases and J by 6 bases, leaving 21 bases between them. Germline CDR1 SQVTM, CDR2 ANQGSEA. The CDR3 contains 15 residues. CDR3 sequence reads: CSARTGEGKAGELFF. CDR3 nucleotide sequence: TGCAGCGCCCGAACGGGAGAGGGTAAAGCCGGGGAGCTGTTTTTT.

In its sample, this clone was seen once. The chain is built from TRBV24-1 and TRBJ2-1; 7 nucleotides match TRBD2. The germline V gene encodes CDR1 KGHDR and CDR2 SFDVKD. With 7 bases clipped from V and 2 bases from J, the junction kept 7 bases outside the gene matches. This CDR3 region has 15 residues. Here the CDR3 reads CATRLGRGTYNEQFF. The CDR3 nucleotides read TGTGCCACCAGGCTTGGGAGGGGAACCTACAATGAGCAGTTCTTC.

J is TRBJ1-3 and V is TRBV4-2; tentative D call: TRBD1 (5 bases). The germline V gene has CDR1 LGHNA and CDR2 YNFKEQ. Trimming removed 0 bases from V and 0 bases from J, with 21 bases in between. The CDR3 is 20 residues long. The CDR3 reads CASSQDGSTFLGLSGNTIYF. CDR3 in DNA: TGTGCCAGCAGCCAAGATGGGTCGACCTTCTTGGGGCTCTCTGGAAACACCATATATTTT.

The CDR3 DNA is TGTGCCACCAGTGATTCGGGACAGGGGAACACCGGGGAGCTGTTTTTT. Residues: CATSDSGQGNTGELFF. This rearrangement joins TRBV24-1 to TRBJ2-2; 9 bases match TRBD1. V was pared by 2 bases and J by 1 base, with 1 base of the junction left unmatched. Germline CDR1 reads KGHDR; CDR2 reads SFDVKD. CDR3 length equals 16 residues.

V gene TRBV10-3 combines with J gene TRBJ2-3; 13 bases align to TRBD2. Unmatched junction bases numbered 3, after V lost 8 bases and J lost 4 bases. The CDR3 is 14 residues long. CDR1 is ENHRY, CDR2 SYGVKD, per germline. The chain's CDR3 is CAIAGLAGPDTQYF. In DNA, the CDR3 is TGTGCCATCGCGGGACTAGCGGGACCAGATACGCAGTATTTT.

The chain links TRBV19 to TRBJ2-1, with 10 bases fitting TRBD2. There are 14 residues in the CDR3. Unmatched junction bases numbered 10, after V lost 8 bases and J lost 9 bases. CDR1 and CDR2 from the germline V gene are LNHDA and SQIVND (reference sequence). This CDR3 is CASSGLAGAGEQFF. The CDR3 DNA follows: TGTGCCAGTTCGGGTCTAGCGGGAGCGGGTGAGCAGTTCTTC.

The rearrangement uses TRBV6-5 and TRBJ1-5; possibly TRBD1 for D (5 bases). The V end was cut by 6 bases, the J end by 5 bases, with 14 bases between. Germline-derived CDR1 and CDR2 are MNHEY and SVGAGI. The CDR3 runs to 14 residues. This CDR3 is CASRVTGNHQPQHF. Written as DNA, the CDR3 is TGTGCCAGCAGGGTAACAGGAAATCATCAGCCCCAGCATTTT.

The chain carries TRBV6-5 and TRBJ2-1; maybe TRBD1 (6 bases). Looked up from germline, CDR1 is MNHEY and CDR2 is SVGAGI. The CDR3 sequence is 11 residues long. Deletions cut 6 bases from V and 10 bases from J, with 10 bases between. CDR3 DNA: TGTGCCAGCAGGTGGCAGGGGGAGCAGTTCTTC. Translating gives CASRWQGEQFF.

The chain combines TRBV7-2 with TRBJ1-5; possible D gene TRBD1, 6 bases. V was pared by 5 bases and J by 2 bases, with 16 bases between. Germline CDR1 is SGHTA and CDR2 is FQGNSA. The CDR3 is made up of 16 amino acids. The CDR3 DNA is TGTGCCAGCAGCGGGCCCCAGGGGCTGGGCAATCAGCCCCAGCATTTT. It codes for CASSGPQGLGNQPQHF.

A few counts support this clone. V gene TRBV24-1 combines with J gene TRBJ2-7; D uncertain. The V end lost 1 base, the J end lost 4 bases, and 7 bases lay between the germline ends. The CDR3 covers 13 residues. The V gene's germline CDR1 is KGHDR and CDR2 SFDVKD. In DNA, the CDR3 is TGTGCCACCAGTGATTTTTCGGGTTACGAGCAGTACTTC. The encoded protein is CATSDFSGYEQYF.